This T cell receptor beta chain was captured by sequencing in a study of cytomegalovirus exposure and HLA in healthy donors. Study findings and constraints: A later analysis found that most CMV-associated TCR beta chains appeared HLA-restricted.

This PCR relied on a set of 60 Vbeta primers and 13 Jbeta primers. As originally analysed: A later analysis tallied approximately 87 million unique TCR beta chains, 10 million to 12 million of them shared. Repertoires were generated with immunoSEQ multiplex PCR, while TCRdb's copy carries only in-frame clones and drops some. V, J and clone size are taken as reported in that table, and D and trimming were inferred from the DNA itself. Counted here are 120,000 or so clones, roughly 80% occurring once; the ten biggest clones make up around 9.5%. CDR3 size: 14 residues. Per germline, CDR1 SGDLS and CDR2 YYNGEE. V lost 4 bases and J lost 1; bases outside the gene matches: 3. Healthy donors of bone marrow made up the group. Note on this clone: Its specificity is not known.

The sequencing sample was made of PBMCs. This chain joins TRBV9 and TRBJ2-5, with 8 nucleotides matching TRBD2. This clonotype originated in a female donor in good health and CMV-seropositive. The CDR3 region has the DNA TGTGCCAGCAGCTTTGGGACTAGCCAAGAGACCCAGTACTTC. Protein sequence: CASSFGTSQETQYF.